The present entry profiles one T cell receptor beta chain with its context. Its antigen is unknown. This sample is drawn from a study of T-cell memory formation after mild COVID-19. Study information: The study found TCR clusters largely donor specific.

This CDR3 contains 13 residues. CDR1 and CDR2 (germline): SGHTA, FQGTGA. V shed 2 bases and J shed 5 bases, with 4 bases lying between them. Broader study findings: Clones contracting over day 15 to 85 were CD4/CD8 balanced, with later expanders leaning CD4+. The main location of contracting CD4+ clones was CM and EM, and that of contracting CD8+ clones was EMRA.

TCRalpha and TCRbeta libraries used 5'RACE with constant-segment primers and UMIs. TCRdb recomputed calls from the 5' RACE reads with MiXCR, one row per CDR3 protein. The sample contains 250,000 or so distinct CDR3 sequences, 15% to 20% of which appear only once. This chain uses TRBV7-3 with TRBJ1-6; D uncertain. This receptor was obtained from a man in his late teens or twenties who had mild COVID-19 (a few samples of this study predate the infection). Cell type and time point are not known. The sample was PBMCs or a T cell subset sorted from them (not recorded which). The CDR3 nucleotides are TGTGCCAGCAGCTTACAAAATAATTCACCCCTCCACTTT. Translation gives CASSLQNNSPLHF.